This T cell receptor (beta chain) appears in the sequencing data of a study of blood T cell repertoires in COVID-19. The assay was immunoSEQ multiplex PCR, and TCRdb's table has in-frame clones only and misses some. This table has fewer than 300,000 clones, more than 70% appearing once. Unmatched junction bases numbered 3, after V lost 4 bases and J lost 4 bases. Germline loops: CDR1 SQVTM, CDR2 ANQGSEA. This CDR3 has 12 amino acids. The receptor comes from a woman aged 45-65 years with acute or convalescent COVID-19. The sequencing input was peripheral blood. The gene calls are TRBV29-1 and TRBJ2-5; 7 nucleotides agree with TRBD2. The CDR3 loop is CSVGWGGETQYF. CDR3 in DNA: TGCAGCGTTGGATGGGGGGGAGAGACCCAGTACTTC.